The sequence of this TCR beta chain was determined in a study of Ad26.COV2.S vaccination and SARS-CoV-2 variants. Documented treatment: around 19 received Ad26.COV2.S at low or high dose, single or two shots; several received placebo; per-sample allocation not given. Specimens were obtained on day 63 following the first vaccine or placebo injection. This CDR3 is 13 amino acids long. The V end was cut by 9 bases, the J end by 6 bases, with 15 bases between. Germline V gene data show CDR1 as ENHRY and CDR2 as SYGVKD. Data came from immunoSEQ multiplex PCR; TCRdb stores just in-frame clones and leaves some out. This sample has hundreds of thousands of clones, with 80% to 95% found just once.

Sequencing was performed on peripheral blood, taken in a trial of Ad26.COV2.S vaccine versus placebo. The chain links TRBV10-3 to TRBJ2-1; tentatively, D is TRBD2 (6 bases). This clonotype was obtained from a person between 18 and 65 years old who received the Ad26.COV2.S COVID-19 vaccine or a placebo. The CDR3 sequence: CAISGGVLNEQFF. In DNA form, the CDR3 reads TGTGCCATATCCGGGGGAGTCCTCAATGAGCAGTTCTTC.